The rows below give T cell receptor beta chains drawn from one sample of a study of chemoradiotherapy in HPV16-positive cancers. Clones were sequenced by immunoSEQ multiplex PCR, and TCRdb holds only the in-frame ones, with some missing. The data hold some 4,000 clones, with about 91% observed a single time. Sample: tumor tissue, taken from a patient who underwent chemoradiotherapy. These receptors originate from a human donor with HPV-associated anogenital cancer. The CDR3 runs from the conserved cysteine through the conserved F or W. The D gene is left open where the match is weak. Size is stated for part of the rows, as once, few or many counts, or as a class when the clone is expanded.

CASSTGTGVYEQYF TGTGCCAGCAGCACCGGGACAGGGGTCTACGAGCAGTACTTC TRBV9 TRBD1 NA TRBJ2-7
CASSEGRPTDTQYF TGTGCCAGCAGTGAGGGCAGGCCCACAGATACGCAGTATTTT TRBV6-4 NA NA TRBJ2-3
CSVDGGSSGANVLTF TGCAGCGTTGACGGGGGCTCCTCTGGGGCCAACGTCCTGACTTTC TRBV29-1 NA NA TRBJ2-6
CASSQDAPRGQSMDTQYF TGTGCCAGCAGCCAAGATGCTCCCAGGGGGCAAAGTATGGATACGCAGTATTTT TRBV4-2 TRBD1 NA TRBJ2-3
CASGVSGANVLTF TGTGCCAGCGGAGTCTCTGGGGCCAACGTCCTGACTTTC TRBV2 NA NA TRBJ2-6
CASERGSANTGELFF TGTGCCAGCGAGCGCGGGTCAGCGAACACCGGGGAGCTGTTTTTT TRBV28 NA NA TRBJ2-2
CASSLGQDARKLFF TGTGCCAGCAGCTTGGGGCAGGATGCGCGAAAACTGTTTTTT TRBV5-5 NA NA TRBJ1-4
CASSPLRGAQETQYF TGCGCCAGCAGCCCCCTCAGGGGGGCCCAAGAGACCCAGTACTTC TRBV5-1 NA NA TRBJ2-5
CASSAGGAGDTQYF TGTGCCAGCAGCGCCGGGGGTGCAGGGGATACGCAGTATTTT TRBV6-5 NA few TRBJ2-3
CASSYRGSSLHF TGTGCCAGCAGTTATCGAGGATCATCCCTCCACTTT TRBV6-5 NA NA TRBJ1-6
CASNANTGELFF TGTGCCAGCAATGCGAACACCGGGGAGCTGTTTTTT TRBV28 NA once TRBJ2-2
CASSLEQGGEAFF TGTGCCAGCAGCTTGGAACAGGGCGGGGAAGCTTTCTTT TRBV7-9 NA once TRBJ1-1
CASSDGRGGQPQHF TGCGCCAGCAGTGACGGACGGGGAGGTCAGCCCCAGCATTTT TRBV5-1 NA NA TRBJ1-5
CASRTRLAGGADTQYF TGTGCCAGCAGAACACGACTAGCGGGGGGCGCAGATACGCAGTATTTT TRBV28 TRBD2 NA TRBJ2-3
CASSLLSGDTIYF TGTGCCAGCAGTTTATTGTCAGGGGACACCATATATTTT TRBV28 NA NA TRBJ1-3
CASSLDDSGSQFF TGCGCCAGCAGCTTGGACGACAGTGGTTCACAGTTCTTC TRBV5-1 NA few TRBJ2-1
CASSLGHTNSPLHF TGTGCCAGCTCTCTAGGACATACTAATTCACCCCTCCACTTT TRBV18 NA NA TRBJ1-6
CASSLDGQGRELFF TGCGCCAGCAGCTTGGACGGACAGGGTCGGGAGTTGTTTTTT TRBV5-1 TRBD1 NA TRBJ1-4
CASSLDYGQWDYEQYF TGTGCCAGCAGCTTAGATTATGGACAGTGGGACTACGAGCAGTACTTC TRBV11-2 NA once TRBJ2-7
CASSLAGVTEAFF TGTGCCAGCAGCTTAGCTGGGGTCACTGAAGCTTTCTTT TRBV7-2 NA NA TRBJ1-1
CASSLARNTEAFF TGTGCCAGCAGCCTGGCCCGAAACACTGAAGCTTTCTTT TRBV7-7 NA few TRBJ1-1
CAISEEVQYNEQFF TGTGCCATCAGTGAGGAGGTCCAATACAATGAGCAGTTCTTC TRBV10-3 NA NA TRBJ2-1
CASSPRTGDYGYTF TGTGCCAGCAGCCCACGGACAGGGGACTATGGCTACACCTTC TRBV7-2 TRBD1 NA TRBJ1-2
CASRPSLAGGAAQYF TGTGCCAGCAGGCCTTCACTAGCGGGGGGGGCGGCCCAGTACTTC TRBV6-1 TRBD2 NA TRBJ2-5